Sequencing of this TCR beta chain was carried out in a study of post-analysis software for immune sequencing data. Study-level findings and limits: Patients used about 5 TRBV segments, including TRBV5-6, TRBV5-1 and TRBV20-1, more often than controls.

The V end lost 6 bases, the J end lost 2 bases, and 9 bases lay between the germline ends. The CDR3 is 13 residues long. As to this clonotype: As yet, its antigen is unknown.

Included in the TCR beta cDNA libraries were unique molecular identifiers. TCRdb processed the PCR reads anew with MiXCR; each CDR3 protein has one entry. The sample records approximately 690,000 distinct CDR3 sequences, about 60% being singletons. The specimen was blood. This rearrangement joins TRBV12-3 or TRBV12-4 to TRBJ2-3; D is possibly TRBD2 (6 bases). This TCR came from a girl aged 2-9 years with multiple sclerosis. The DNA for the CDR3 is TGTGCCAGCAGGGGGGACTTCACAGATACGCAGTATTTT. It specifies CASRGDFTDTQYF.